This T cell receptor (beta chain) was recovered during a study of T-cell reconstitution after alpha-beta-depleted transplantation in children. Unique molecular identifiers tagged the TCRbeta library. TCRdb passed the PCR reads through MiXCR, listing each CDR3 protein once. There are about 480,000 distinct CDR3 sequences in the sample; approximately 13% occur only once, and around 5.6% lies in the top ten. This clonotype was counted many times. The CDR3 runs 18 residues. Germline V gives CDR1 ENHRY, CDR2 SYGVKD. With V trimmed by 6 bases and J by 1 base, 11 bases remained unmatched. Sequenced material: PBMCs from the stem cell graft donor, taken from the stem cell graft. The V gene is TRBV10-3, the J gene TRBJ2-1, with 11 bases that match TRBD2. This receptor was obtained from a human donor who donated a stem cell graft to a child with combined immunodeficiency. CDR3 sequence (DNA): TGTGCCATCAGGGCCCCGGGACTAGCGGACAATTCCTACAATGAGCAGTTCTTC. Translation gives CAIRAPGLADNSYNEQFF.